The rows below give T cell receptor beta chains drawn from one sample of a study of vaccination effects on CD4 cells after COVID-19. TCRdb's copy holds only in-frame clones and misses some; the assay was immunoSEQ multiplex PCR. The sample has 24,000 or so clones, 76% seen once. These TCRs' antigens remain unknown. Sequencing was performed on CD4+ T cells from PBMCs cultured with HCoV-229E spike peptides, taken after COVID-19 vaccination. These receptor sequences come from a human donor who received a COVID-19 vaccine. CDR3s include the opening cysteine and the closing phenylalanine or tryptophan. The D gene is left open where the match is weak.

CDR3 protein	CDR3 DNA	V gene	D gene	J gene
CASSDVGGGRSYEQYF	TGCGCCAGCAGTGACGTCGGGGGCGGTCGGTCCTACGAGCAGTACTTC	TRBV10-2	.	TRBJ2-7
CASSKAGGTEAFF	TGCGCCAGCAGCAAGGCTGGGGGCACTGAAGCTTTCTTT	TRBV5-1	.	TRBJ1-1
CASSYGQGTLQETQYF	TGTGCCAGCAGTTACGGACAGGGGACCCTCCAAGAGACCCAGTACTTC	TRBV6-5	TRBD1	TRBJ2-5
CASSLLGRGLDTEAFF	TGTGCCAGCAGCCTCCTGGGGCGGGGTCTGGACACTGAAGCTTTCTTT	TRBV11-2	.	TRBJ1-1
CASSQGLLNNEQFF	TGCGCCAGCAGCCAAGGTCTTTTGAACAATGAGCAGTTCTTC	TRBV4-1	.	TRBJ2-1
CAIRVNLAGAGDTQYF	TGTGCCATCAGAGTCAACCTAGCGGGAGCGGGAGATACGCAGTATTTT	TRBV10-3	TRBD2	TRBJ2-3
CAISGLQSTDTQYF	TGTGCCATCAGTGGATTGCAGAGCACAGATACGCAGTATTTT	TRBV10-3	.	TRBJ2-3
CASSPGGSATNEKLFF	TGCGCCAGCAGCCCCGGAGGGTCCGCAACTAATGAAAAACTGTTTTTT	TRBV10-1	.	TRBJ1-4
CASSQDTSGRVSGELFF	TGCGCCAGCAGCCAAGATACTAGCGGGAGAGTCTCCGGGGAGCTGTTTTTT	TRBV4-1	TRBD2	TRBJ2-2
CASSLTTPGQGAHSNTIYF	TGCGCCAGCAGCTTGACCACGCCGGGACAGGGGGCGCATTCAAACACCATATATTTT	TRBV5-1	TRBD1	TRBJ1-3
CASSLAGNSDTQYF	TGTGCCAGCAGCTTAGCTGGCAACTCCGATACGCAGTATTTT	TRBV11-3	.	TRBJ2-3